What follows are 10 T cell receptor beta chains derived from one specimen sequenced in a study of T cell repertoires in cytomegalovirus infection. Antigen specificity for these receptors is unknown. A single record per CDR3 protein comes from TCRdb applying MiXCR to the reads. The sample contains roughly 920,000 distinct CDR3 sequences, under 40% of which appear only once. Sequencing was performed on cultured CD8+ T cells from PBMCs, taken from culture after CMV antigen stimulation. Receptor source: a human donor in good health (CMV status not recorded). Some clones in this sample may be carry-over from other donors' samples.

This clonotype was detected ten times or more. V usage is TRBV6-5 and J usage is TRBJ2-2; 10 bases match TRBD1. Germline V gene lookup returns CDR1 MNHEY and CDR2 SVGAGI. V gave up 2 bases and J gave up 5 bases; unmatched junction bases: 11. The CDR3 consists of 18 residues. The CDR3 region is CASSYPKGTGVKTGELFF. DNA of the CDR3: TGTGCCAGCAGTTACCCGAAAGGGACAGGGGTCAAAACCGGGGAGCTGTTTTTT.

The table lists this clonotype with many counts. The chain carries TRBV7-9 and TRBJ1-1, with 7 bases matching TRBD1. With V trimmed by 5 bases and J by 4 bases, 10 bases remained unmatched. This CDR3 spans 15 amino acids. CDR1 and CDR2 (germline): SEHNR, FQNEAQ (reference sequence). The CDR3 region has the DNA TGTGCCAGCAGCACTACAGGGGTCAGGAGCACTGAAGCTTTCTTT. Translating gives CASSTTGVRSTEAFF.

The CDR3 bases are TGTGCCAGCAGCTTAGAGGCTAGCGGGGCCACAGATACGCAGTATTTT. Translation gives CASSLEASGATDTQYF. V is TRBV11-2 and J is TRBJ2-3, with 9 bases that match TRBD2. This CDR3 region has 16 residues. J was trimmed by 2 bases and V by 0 bases; bases with no gene match: 3. CDR1 SGHAT and CDR2 FQNNGV come from the germline V gene.

This chain connects TRBV7-9 to TRBJ2-5; no firm D call. The CDR3 contains 14 residues. Germline V gene lookup returns CDR1 SEHNR and CDR2 FQNEAQ (reference sequence). V lost 2 bases and J 1 base, leaving 8 bases between the germline ends. The CDR3 DNA reads as TGTGCCAGCAGCTTAAAGCCAGGCCAAGAGACCCAGTACTTC. Its translation is CASSLKPGQETQYF.

The J gene is TRBJ2-7, the V gene TRBV19, with 10 bases lining up with TRBD1. V was clipped by 5 bases and J by 4 bases; unmatched bases: 8. Germline V lookup: CDR1 LNHDA, CDR2 SQIVND (reference sequence). The CDR3 has 15 amino acids. Here the CDR3 DNA reads TGTGCCAGTAGTCAACCGGGACAGGGGTTGTACGAGCAGTACGTC. Translation: CASSQPGQGLYEQYV.

This rearrangement joins TRBV25-1 to TRBJ1-1; D gene ambiguous. This CDR3 contains 11 residues. V lost 8 bases, J lost 4 bases, and 8 bases lay in between. The germline CDR1 and CDR2 sequences are MGHDK and SYGVNS. The CDR3 reads CASRSPTEAFF. In DNA, the CDR3 is TGTGCCAGCCGTTCACCCACTGAAGCTTTCTTT.

This clonotype has a handful of counts. J is TRBJ2-7 and V is TRBV5-1, with D possibly matching TRBD1 (6 bases). Germline V gene data show CDR1 as SGHRS and CDR2 as YFSETQ. V was trimmed by 7 bases and J by 5 bases, leaving 19 bases between them. The CDR3 length is 14 residues. CDR3 coding DNA: TGCGCCAGCGTAGGGATCGGGACAAACCACGAGCAGTACGTC. As protein: CASVGIGTNHEQYV.

This clonotype was counted a few times. The rearrangement uses TRBV12-3 or TRBV12-4 and TRBJ2-3, with a possible D match to TRBD2 (6 bases). The V gene lost 1 base and the J gene lost 0 bases, with 14 bases spanning the gap. The CDR3 contains 17 residues. The CDR3 nucleotides are TGTGCCAGCAGTTTAGTCTCATGGAGGGAAAGCACAGATACGCAGTATTTT. It specifies CASSLVSWRESTDTQYF.

CDR3 region: CASSQDWGRLAGTAGELFF. Written as DNA, the CDR3 is TGCGCCAGCAGCCAGGATTGGGGAAGATTAGCGGGGACCGCGGGGGAGCTGTTTTTT. The rearrangement links TRBV4-1 to TRBJ2-2; TRBD2 aligns across 8 bases. Trimming took 3 bases from V and 8 from J; bases not matched to a gene: 20. This CDR3 has 19 residues. Per the germline V gene, CDR1 is MGHRA and CDR2 is YSYEKL.

This clonotype was seen more than once but under ten times. The J gene is TRBJ2-3, the V gene TRBV2; D gene ambiguous. CDR1 is SNHLY, CDR2 FYNNEI, per germline. Trimming left V 6 bases short and J 0 bases short, with 10 bases between. This CDR3 is built from 14 residues. In DNA, the CDR3 is TGTGCCAGCAGGAAAGCGCCTAGCACAGATACGCAGTATTTT. Protein: CASRKAPSTDTQYF.